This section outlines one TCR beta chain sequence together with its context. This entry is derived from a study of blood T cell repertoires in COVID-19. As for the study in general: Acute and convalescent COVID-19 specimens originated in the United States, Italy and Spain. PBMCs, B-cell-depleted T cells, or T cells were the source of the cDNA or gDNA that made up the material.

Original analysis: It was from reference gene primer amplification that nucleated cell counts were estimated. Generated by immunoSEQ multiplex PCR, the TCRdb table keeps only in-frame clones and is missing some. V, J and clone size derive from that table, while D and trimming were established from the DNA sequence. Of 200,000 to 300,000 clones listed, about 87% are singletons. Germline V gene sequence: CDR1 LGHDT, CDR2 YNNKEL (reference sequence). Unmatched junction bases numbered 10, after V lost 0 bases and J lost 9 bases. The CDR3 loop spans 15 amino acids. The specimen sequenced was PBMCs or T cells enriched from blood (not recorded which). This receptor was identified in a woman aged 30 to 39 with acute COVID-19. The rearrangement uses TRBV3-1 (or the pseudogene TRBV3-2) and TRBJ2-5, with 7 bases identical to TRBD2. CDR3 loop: CASSQDRAGDEAQYF. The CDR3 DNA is TGTGCCAGCAGCCAAGATCGTGCGGGGGACGAGGCCCAGTACTTC.